These 9 T cell receptor beta chains were sequenced from one sample in a study of T cell changes during pregnancy in multiple sclerosis. Produced via immunoSEQ multiplex PCR; TCRdb's table is partial and in-frame only. The repertoire consists of more than 95,000 clones, with around 91% occurring once and the leading ten covering about 0.88%. This material consisted of peripheral blood, taken after pregnancy. These receptors all stem from a female donor with multiple sclerosis, enrolled in a pregnancy study.

The gene calls are TRBV18 and TRBJ2-1; 7 bases are shared with TRBD1. The V gene's germline CDR1 is KGHSH and CDR2 LQKENI. The CDR3 consists of 17 residues. Losses at the gene ends were 1 base for V and 2 bases for J; bases not matched to a gene: 8. The CDR3 DNA sequence: TGTGCCAGCTCACCACTTCCAGGGGGTTCTACCTACAATGAGCAGTTCTTC. This translates into CASSPLPGGSTYNEQFF. The whole variable domain, filled in from reference TRBV18 and TRBJ2-1, reads NAGVMQNPRHLVRRRGQEARLRCSPMKGHSHVYWYRQLPEEGLKFMVYLQKENIIDESGMPKERFSAEFPKEGPSILRIQQVVRGDSAAYFCASSPLPGGSTYNEQFFGPGTRLTVL.

This clone occurred once. The chain is built from TRBV5-1 and TRBJ1-1, with D tentatively TRBD1 (6 bases). Trimming removed 4 bases at V and 3 bases at J, with 19 bases between. Per germline, CDR1 SGHRS and CDR2 YFSETQ. The CDR3 runs 16 residues. This CDR3 is CASSPGQRTPHTEAFF. CDR3 DNA sequence: TGCGCCAGCAGCCCCGGACAGCGCACGCCGCACACTGAAGCTTTCTTT.

The CDR3 bases are TGTGCCAGCAAATTAGTATTACTAGAGACCCAGTACTTC. It yields the protein CASKLVLLETQYF. The chain uses TRBV6-1 and TRBJ2-5; no reliable D call. This CDR3 is built from 13 residues. V shed 7 bases and J shed 4 bases, with 13 bases lying between them. In germline, CDR1 is MNHNS, CDR2 SASEGT.

The rearrangement joins TRBV28 to TRBJ1-2; no definite D call. CDR3 length: 12 residues. Germline-derived CDR1 and CDR2 are MDHEN and SYDVKM. The V gene lost 6 bases and the J gene lost 5 bases, with 10 bases spanning the gap. DNA of the CDR3: TGTGCCAGCAGCGCGGATTCTTATGGCTACACCTTC. This translates into CASSADSYGYTF.

The CDR3 loop reads CASSQETGGGQPQHF. The CDR3 nucleotides are TGCGCCAGCAGCCAAGAGACAGGGGGCGGACAGCCCCAGCATTTT. The chain combines TRBV4-1 with TRBJ1-5; 10 positions match TRBD1. V was pared by 0 bases and J by 7 bases, with 3 bases of the junction left unmatched. Germline V gene data show CDR1 as MGHRA and CDR2 as YSYEKL. CDR3 size: 15 residues.

This CDR3 reads CASSLSTGDLAKNIQYF. The CDR3 DNA is TGTGCCAGCAGTTTATCGACGGGGGATCTAGCCAAAAACATTCAGTACTTC. The rearrangement uses TRBV27 and TRBJ2-4; the D gene is possibly TRBD2 (6 bases). This CDR3 is 17 amino acids long. V was shortened by 0 bases and J by 0 bases, with 12 bases between the two germline ends. Germline loops: CDR1 MNHEY, CDR2 SMNVEV (reference sequence).

This clone was detected only a few times. The rearrangement links TRBV30 to TRBJ2-2; maybe TRBD1 (6 bases). The V gene lost 0 bases and the J gene lost 1 base, with 12 bases spanning the gap. Germline CDR1 is GTSNPN and CDR2 is SVGIG (reference sequence). This CDR3 spans 16 amino acids. The CDR3 spells CAWSVRRTENTGELFF. CDR3 DNA: TGTGCCTGGAGTGTCCGCCGGACAGAGAACACCGGGGAGCTGTTTTTT.

The chain employs TRBV6-5 and TRBJ1-2; no definite D call. The length of the CDR3 is 14 residues. Trimming shortened V by 7 bases and J by 3 bases, and 15 bases separated the two germline ends. Germline assignment: CDR1 MNHEY and CDR2 SVGAGI. The CDR3 nucleotides read TGTGCCAGCACTATGGGAGGGAACTACTATGGCTACACCTTC. It specifies CASTMGGNYYGYTF.

V is TRBV7-2 and J is TRBJ1-2, with D tentatively TRBD1 (5 bases). Between the trimmed V and J ends, which lost 3 bases and 6 bases, there was a span of 14 bases. The CDR3 is made up of 14 amino acids. Germline V gives CDR1 SGHTA, CDR2 FQGNSA. The CDR3 sequence is CASSFNIQGDGYTF. The CDR3 DNA reads TGTGCCAGCAGCTTTAATATCCAGGGTGATGGCTACACCTTC.